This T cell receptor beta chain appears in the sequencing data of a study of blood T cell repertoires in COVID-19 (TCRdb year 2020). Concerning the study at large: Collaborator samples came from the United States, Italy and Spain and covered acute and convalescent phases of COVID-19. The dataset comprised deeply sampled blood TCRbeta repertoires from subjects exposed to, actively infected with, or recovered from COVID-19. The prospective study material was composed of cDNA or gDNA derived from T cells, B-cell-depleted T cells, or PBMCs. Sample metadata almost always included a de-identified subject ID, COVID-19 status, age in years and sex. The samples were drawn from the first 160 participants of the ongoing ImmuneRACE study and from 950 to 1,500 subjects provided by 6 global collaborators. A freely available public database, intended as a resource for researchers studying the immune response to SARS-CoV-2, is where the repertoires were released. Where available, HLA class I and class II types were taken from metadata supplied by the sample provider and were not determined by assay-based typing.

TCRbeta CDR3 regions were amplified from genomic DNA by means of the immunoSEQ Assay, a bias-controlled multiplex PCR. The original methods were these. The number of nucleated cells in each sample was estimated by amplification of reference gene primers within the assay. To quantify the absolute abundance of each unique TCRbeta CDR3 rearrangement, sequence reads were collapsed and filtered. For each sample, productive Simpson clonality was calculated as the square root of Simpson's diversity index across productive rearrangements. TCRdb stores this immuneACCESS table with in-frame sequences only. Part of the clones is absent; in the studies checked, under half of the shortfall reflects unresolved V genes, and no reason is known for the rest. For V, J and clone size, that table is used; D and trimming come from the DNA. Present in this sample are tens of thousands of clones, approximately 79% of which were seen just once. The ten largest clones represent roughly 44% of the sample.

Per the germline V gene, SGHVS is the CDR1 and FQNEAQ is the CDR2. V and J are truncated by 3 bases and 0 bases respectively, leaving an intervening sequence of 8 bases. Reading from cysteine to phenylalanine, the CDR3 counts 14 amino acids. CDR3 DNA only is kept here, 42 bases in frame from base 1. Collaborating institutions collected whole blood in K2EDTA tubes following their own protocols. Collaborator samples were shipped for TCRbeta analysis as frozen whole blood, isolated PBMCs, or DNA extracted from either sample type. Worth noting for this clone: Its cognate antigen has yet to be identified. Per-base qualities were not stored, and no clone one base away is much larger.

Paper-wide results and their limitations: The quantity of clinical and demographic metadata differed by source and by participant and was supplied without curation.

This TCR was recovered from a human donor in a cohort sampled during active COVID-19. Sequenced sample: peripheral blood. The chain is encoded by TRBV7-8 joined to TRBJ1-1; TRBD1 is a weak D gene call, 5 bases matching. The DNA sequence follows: TGTGCCAGCAGCTTCCAGGGTATGAACACTGAAGCTTTCTTT. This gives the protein CASSFQGMNTEAFF.